A single sample is the source of the 15 T cell receptor beta chains below, sequenced in a study of T-cell reconstitution after alpha-beta-depleted transplantation in children. Unique molecular identifiers were incorporated during preparation of the TCRbeta library. TCRdb fed the PCR reads into MiXCR, producing one record per CDR3 protein. The sample contains about 640,000 distinct CDR3 sequences, over 10% of which appear only once. The sample was PBMCs, mostly from graft donor cells, taken 360 days after TCRalphabeta/CD19-depleted stem cell transplant. The receptors stem from a male patient under 18 who had a stem cell transplant for acute myeloid leukemia, so the T cells may come from the graft donor.

As DNA, the CDR3 is TGTGCCAGCAGCTGGAGGCCGGACACTGAAGCTTTCTTT. Protein: CASSWRPDTEAFF. The chain joins TRBV5-6 to TRBJ1-1; D not certain. V was pared by 3 bases and J by 3 bases, with 9 bases between. This CDR3 comprises 13 residues. CDR1 is SGHDT, CDR2 YYEEEE, per germline.

This clonotype was seen ten or more times. V is TRBV3-1 and J is TRBJ2-7; D may correspond to TRBD1 or TRBD2 (5 bases each). The CDR3 spans 15 residues. The V gene's germline CDR1 is LGHDT and CDR2 YNNKEL (reference sequence). V lost 1 base and J 7 bases, leaving 17 bases between the germline ends. The CDR3, as DNA: TGTGCCAGCAGCCAAGCCATGGGGGTCCCTTGGGAGCAGTACTTC. Protein sequence: CASSQAMGVPWEQYF.

Many counts were recorded for this clonotype. The rearrangement uses TRBV2 and TRBJ2-2, with a weak D call TRBD1 (5 bases). Per germline, CDR1 SNHLY and CDR2 FYNNEI. The CDR3 extends over 16 amino acids. Trimming pared 1 base from V and 3 bases from J, leaving 12 bases between. DNA of the CDR3: TGTGCCAGCAGTGAAGGGGCAGGGTGGTACACCGGGGAGCTGTTTTTT. Amino acid sequence: CASSEGAGWYTGELFF. The full variable domain, with the rest looked up from reference TRBV2 and TRBJ2-2, is EPEVTQTPSHQVTQMGQEVILRCVPISNHLYFYWYRQILGQKVEFLVSFYNNEISEKSEIFDDQFSVERPDGSNFTLKIRSTKLEDSAMYFCASSEGAGWYTGELFFGEGSRLTVL.

The V gene is TRBV6-5, the J gene TRBJ2-7; tentatively, D is TRBD1 (6 bases). The V gene lost 2 bases and the J gene lost 2 bases, with 19 bases spanning the gap. Germline assignment: CDR1 MNHEY and CDR2 SVGAGI. The CDR3 runs to 17 residues. This CDR3 reads CASSYPKGGAYPYEQYF. In DNA, the CDR3 is TGTGCCAGCAGTTACCCGAAAGGGGGTGCGTACCCCTACGAGCAGTACTTC.

There are a few counts of this clonotype. The chain joins TRBV15 to TRBJ2-7; either TRBD1 or TRBD2 may supply D (5 bases each). V gave up 0 bases and J gave up 2 bases, with 20 bases separating them. This CDR3 region has 18 residues. Germline CDR1 and CDR2: LNHNV and YYDKDF (reference sequence). CDR3 loop: CATSRDWRVRGEPYEQYF. In DNA form, the CDR3 reads TGTGCCACCAGCAGAGATTGGCGAGTGAGGGGAGAGCCCTACGAGCAGTACTTC.

This clonotype was recorded a few times. CDR3 bases: TGCAGTGCTAGAGATCCAGCGGGAGGCCGAGAGCAGTACTTC. Encoded protein: CSARDPAGGREQYF. The chain joins TRBV20-1 to TRBJ2-7, with 9 bases fitting TRBD2. V lost 0 bases, J lost 7 bases, and 7 bases stayed unmatched. Germline V CDR1 and CDR2: DFQATT, SNEGSKA (reference sequence). There are 14 residues in the CDR3.

In this sample, this clonotype turned up a few times. The chain combines TRBV28 with TRBJ2-5; weak D call: TRBD1 (5 bases). The length of the CDR3 is 14 residues. Per germline, CDR1 MDHEN and CDR2 SYDVKM. Trimming removed 7 bases from V and 1 base from J, with 13 bases in between. The CDR3 sequence: CASTLTGPQETQYF. CDR3 in DNA: TGTGCCAGCACCCTAACAGGCCCCCAAGAGACCCAGTACTTC.

Ten or more counts support this clonotype. CDR3 coding DNA: TGCGCCAGCAGCCCCGGATGGGGGGGGATTACAGATACGCAGTATTTT. It is translated as CASSPGWGGITDTQYF. The chain carries TRBV4-3 and TRBJ2-3; 7 nucleotides align to TRBD2. The CDR3 consists of 16 residues. The germline V gene encodes CDR1 LGHNA and CDR2 YSLEER. Trimming removed 4 bases from V and 3 bases from J; junction bases left unmatched: 10.

This clonotype has only a few counts. The V call is TRBV5-1, the J call TRBJ2-1, with D possibly called TRBD1 or TRBD2 (6 bases each). The CDR3 runs 15 residues. Trimming removed 7 bases at V and 2 bases at J, with 16 bases between. Germline-derived CDR1 and CDR2 are SGHRS and YFSETQ. Here the CDR3 reads CASLQGRGTYNEQFF. CDR3 DNA: TGCGCCAGCCTGCAGGGGCGGGGCACCTACAATGAGCAGTTCTTC.

This clonotype was counted many times. The chain joins TRBV11-2 to TRBJ2-7, with 9 bases aligning to TRBD1. The trim removed 1 base at V and 11 bases at J, leaving 0 bases unmatched. CDR1 is SGHAT and CDR2 is FQNNGV in the germline V gene. The CDR3 extends over 11 amino acids. This CDR3 reads CASSLGDREYF. The CDR3 nucleotides read TGTGCCAGCAGCTTAGGGGACAGGGAGTACTTC.

This clonotype was recorded at least ten times. One junction end does not reproduce the germline sequence, and a read error may be involved. The gene calls are TRBV12-3 or TRBV12-4 and TRBJ1-1; D is unresolved. The CDR3 contains 17 residues. The CDR3 loop is CASSSPDPTGLKTEAFF. The CDR3 DNA is TGTGCCAGCAGTTCCCCAGATCCTACCGGATTGAAGACTGAAGCTTTCTTT.

This clonotype occurred a few times. CDR3 residues: CASSLRRGLEETQYF. Here the CDR3 DNA reads TGTGCCAGCAGTCTGAGACGGGGTCTGGAAGAGACCCAGTACTTC. This chain links TRBV12-3 or TRBV12-4 with TRBJ2-5; a possible D gene is TRBD2 (5 bases). The length of the CDR3 is 15 residues. The V and J ends lost 5 bases and 3 bases respectively, with 16 bases between them.

The chain carries TRBV7-8 and TRBJ2-2; tentative D call: TRBD1 (5 bases). V lost 0 bases and J 2 bases, leaving 19 bases between the germline ends. CDR1 and CDR2 from the germline V gene are SGHVS and FQNEAQ. The CDR3 extends over 19 amino acids. The chain's CDR3 is CASSLATPDSRLNTGELFF. CDR3 coding DNA: TGTGCCAGCAGCTTAGCAACCCCTGACAGCCGCCTTAACACCGGGGAGCTGTTTTTT.

This sequence joins TRBV5-1 and TRBJ1-1; D might be TRBD1 (6 bases). Germline values: CDR1 SGHRS, CDR2 YFSETQ. V was pared by 3 bases and J by 0 bases, with 15 bases between. This CDR3 contains 16 residues. The chain's CDR3 is CASSSGQFIMNTEAFF. The CDR3 nucleotides are TGCGCCAGCAGCTCCGGACAGTTTATCATGAACACTGAAGCTTTCTTT.

With respect to this clonotype: This clone may be a read error of a much larger clone one base away. As the CDR3 is not closed by the conserved phenylalanine or tryptophan, this likely results from a read error. The chain combines TRBV5-1 with TRBJ2-7; 10 nucleotides line up with TRBD2. Germline V gene data show CDR1 as SGHRS and CDR2 as YFSETQ. Losses at the gene ends were 4 bases for V and 4 bases for J; bases not matched to a gene: 8. CDR3 length: 15 amino acids. The CDR3 nucleotides read TGCGCCAGCAGCACGGGACTAGCGCCCTCTTACGAGCAGTACTCC. Its protein is CASSTGLAPSYEQYS.